This TCR beta chain was sequenced during a study of blood T cells in healthy people across ages. Study-wide findings and caveats: Because donor CMV status was unknown, expanded clonotype changes were possibly confounded.

Remarks on this clonotype: Its antigen is not identified.

Donors were healthy Caucasian individuals from Russia aged about 6 to 95. The CDR3 runs 15 residues. The germline V gene encodes CDR1 MNHEY and CDR2 SVGEGT. Trimming removed 2 bases from V and 3 bases from J; junction bases left unmatched: 7. Next came a second PCR, run for about 7 to 12 cycles, which used a sample-barcoded 5' primer along with a J-beta primer mix. TCRdb re-derived calls from the 5' RACE reads in MiXCR, one entry per CDR3 protein. The data show hundreds of thousands of distinct CDR3 sequences, with roughly 50% seen just once and roughly 13% held by the top ten. The rearrangement joins TRBV6-2 or TRBV6-3 to TRBJ2-7; 7 bases align to TRBD1. The sample comprised blood. This TCR came from a man younger than 40 in good health. CDR3 residues: CASSYLGTDSYEQYF. In DNA form, the CDR3 reads TGTGCCAGCAGTTACCTCGGGACAGATAGCTACGAGCAGTACTTC.